Sequencing of this T cell receptor (beta chain) was carried out in a study of identical twins. Broader study findings: There were fewer insertions in abundant cord blood beta clonotypes, but memory repertoires showed no such pattern. Modelling underestimated the level of out-of-frame TCR alpha sharing observed in monozygotic twins.

A universal primer site was created by template switching, with the cDNA bearing unique molecular identifiers. One entry per CDR3 protein results from TCRdb running MiXCR on the 5' RACE reads. Found here are around 370,000 distinct CDR3 sequences, around 9.7% of them singletons; the top ten hold 8.5% to 10%. This clonotype was counted only a few times. Its antigen is not known. The CDR3 runs 17 residues. Germline-derived CDR1 and CDR2 are SGHDN and FVKESK. V dropped 4 bases and J dropped 7; count of bases not matched to a gene: 8. Source material: naive T cells sorted from blood. The receptor comes from a woman in her 50s in good health. The chain couples TRBV14 to TRBJ2-1; TRBD2 aligns across 15 bases. The CDR3, as DNA: TGTGCCAGCAGCCCCGGACTAGCGGGAGGGCTAGGGAATGAGCAGTTCTTC. This translates into CASSPGLAGGLGNEQFF.